This T cell receptor (beta chain) was captured in a study of blood T cells in healthy people across ages. General study findings and limits: Getting older went along with TCR beta diversity per million T cells dropping roughly linearly.

A note on this clonotype: As yet, its antigen is unknown.

Sample-barcoded 5' priming and a J-beta primer mix drove a second PCR of about 7 to 11 cycles. Each cDNA molecule received a tag from a template-switch adaptor that had 12 random nucleotides. Each CDR3 protein gets one entry after TCRdb re-called the 5' RACE reads with MiXCR. The repertoire holds about 640,000 distinct CDR3 sequences, with roughly three fifths as singletons. Specimen: blood. This TCR was recovered from a man aged 60 to 69 in good health.

The CDR3 DNA reads as TGCGCCAGCAGCCTACGTCCCGGGACAGGGCCTGAGCAGTTCTTC. This gives the protein CASSLRPGTGPEQFF. The chain links TRBV5-1 to TRBJ2-1; TRBD1 matches 9 bases. The trim removed 4 bases at V and 9 bases at J, leaving 11 bases unmatched. In germline, CDR1 is SGHRS, CDR2 YFSETQ. CDR3 length: 15 amino acids. The complete variable domain, with remaining parts taken from reference TRBV5-1 and TRBJ2-1, reads KAGVTQTPRYLIKTRGQQVTLSCSPISGHRSVSWYQQTPGQGLQFLFEYFSETQRNKGNFPGRFSGRQFSNSRSEMNVSTLELGDSALYLCASSLRPGTGPEQFFGPGTRLTVL.